This T cell receptor beta chain was obtained from a study of T-cell reconstitution after alpha-beta-depleted transplantation in children (dated by TCRdb to the mid-2010s). Regarding the study in general: Using TCR repertoire profiling, the study quantitatively followed how T-cell immune reconstitution unfolded in children after TCRalphabeta/CD19-depleted allogeneic hematopoietic cell transplantation. Paper-wide results and their limitations: In some patients, the high TCRbeta diversity seen at day 60 was put down to recipient T cells and intrathymic progenitors that had survived conditioning. Over the following months the frequencies of hyperexpanded clones went down, and after one year T-cell counts and TCRbeta diversity were mostly credited to newly produced T cells. About two months after transplant, the apparently early recovery of alphabetaT-cell counts reportedly depended on just several hundred clones that had expanded rapidly and came from non-depleted graft cells.

Taken with the paper, the label for treatment or condition translates to: allogeneic hematopoietic cell transplantation with graft depleted of TCRalphabeta T cells and CD19 B cells. The transplant recipients were children given TCRalphabeta/CD19-depleted allogeneic hematopoietic cell grafts. Between the V and J ends, shortened by 5 bases and 0 bases respectively, the junction contains 14 bases. Spanning cysteine to phenylalanine, the CDR3 consists of 17 amino acids. Only the CDR3 part of the read is kept: 51 bases, read in frame from the first base. CDR1 and CDR2 (SGHTA, FQGNSA) derive from the germline V gene. The method behind the library was PCR. The reads were generated on an Illumina HiSeq 2500. TCR library preparation used molecular barcoding, with unique molecular identifiers applied to normalize quantification of the TCRbeta repertoire. TCRdb redid the processing of the public reads, applying fastp at Q25 and MiXCR, and retained in-frame beta chains. Merged by CDR3 protein, the rows form single entries marked with the most common genes and DNA. The sample table contains about 170,000 distinct CDR3 sequences; only one count was recorded for around 10% of them. The top ten clones comprise less than 15% of the sample.

At least ten counts were recorded for this clonotype. Its antigen remains unidentified. No base qualities exist here, and no much larger clone lies one base off it. The V gene is TRBV7-2 and the J gene is TRBJ1-6; no D segment can be confidently identified. Sample: PBMCs, taken before TCRalphabeta/CD19-depleted stem cell transplant. The clonotype was recovered from a boy aged 2 to 9 with acute myeloid leukemia, due to receive a stem cell transplant. Here the CDR3 is given as CASSPKIESSYNSPLHF. The DNA reads TGTGCCAGCAGCCCGAAGATAGAGAGCTCCTATAATTCACCCCTCCACTTT.